This is a list of T cell receptor beta chains from one sample in a study of blood T cell repertoires in COVID-19. Here immunoSEQ multiplex PCR was the method, and the copy in TCRdb shows in-frame clones only, minus some. The sample consists of roughly 120,000 clones, around 88% of them appearing once. What was sequenced was peripheral blood. These receptors were taken from a woman aged 45-60 years with active or convalescent COVID-19. Both conserved end residues are part of each CDR3. Each record gives: V gene, J gene, clone size, D gene, CDR3 protein, CDR3 DNA. A D gene is named only where the DNA matches it firmly. The size field is filled for only some rows; it gives once, few, many or a size class.

v_call: TRBV11-2
j_call: TRBJ1-4
clone_size: NA
d_call: NA
cdr3_aa: CASSLDLARGSEKLFF
cdr3_nt: TGTGCCAGCAGCTTAGATCTGGCCAGGGGAAGTGAAAAACTGTTTTTT

v_call: TRBV28
j_call: TRBJ1-1
clone_size: NA
d_call: TRBD1
cdr3_aa: CASSPRQGATEAFF
cdr3_nt: TGTGCCAGCAGTCCCCGCCAGGGGGCCACTGAAGCTTTCTTT

v_call: TRBV5-4
j_call: TRBJ2-5
clone_size: NA
d_call: TRBD1
cdr3_aa: CASLAAGQGAETQYF
cdr3_nt: TGTGCCAGCCTAGCAGCGGGACAGGGGGCAGAGACCCAGTACTTC

v_call: TRBV10-3
j_call: TRBJ1-1
clone_size: NA
d_call: NA
cdr3_aa: CAISESIGGTEAFF
cdr3_nt: TGTGCCATCAGTGAGTCGATCGGAGGCACTGAAGCTTTCTTT

v_call: TRBV7-3
j_call: TRBJ1-1
clone_size: NA
d_call: NA
cdr3_aa: CASSRGALDTEAFF
cdr3_nt: TGTGCCAGCAGCAGGGGCGCGTTAGACACTGAAGCTTTCTTT

v_call: TRBV18
j_call: TRBJ2-7
clone_size: NA
d_call: NA
cdr3_aa: CASSPTQVQNTYEQYF
cdr3_nt: TGTGCCAGCTCACCGACACAGGTTCAAAACACCTACGAGCAGTACTTC

v_call: TRBV7-2
j_call: TRBJ2-3
clone_size: NA
d_call: TRBD2
cdr3_aa: CASSELASDTQYF
cdr3_nt: TGTGCCAGCAGCGAACTAGCGTCAGATACGCAGTATTTT

v_call: TRBV7-9
j_call: TRBJ2-5
clone_size: NA
d_call: TRBD2
cdr3_aa: CASSFTLAEETQYF
cdr3_nt: TGTGCCAGCAGCTTTACACTAGCGGAAGAGACCCAGTACTTC

v_call: TRBV29-1
j_call: TRBJ2-7
clone_size: NA
d_call: TRBD1
cdr3_aa: CSAAHRGDSYEQYF
cdr3_nt: TGCAGCGCTGCTCACAGGGGAGACTCCTACGAGCAGTACTTC

v_call: TRBV5-1
j_call: TRBJ2-7
clone_size: NA
d_call: TRBD2
cdr3_aa: CASSLAGGIGYEQYF
cdr3_nt: TGCGCCAGCAGCTTGGCGGGGGGGATCGGCTACGAGCAGTACTTC

v_call: TRBV11-2
j_call: TRBJ1-5
clone_size: NA
d_call: NA
cdr3_aa: CASSPSGPHGQPQHF
cdr3_nt: TGTGCCAGCAGCCCTAGCGGGCCCCACGGTCAGCCCCAGCATTTT

v_call: TRBV28
j_call: TRBJ1-5
clone_size: NA
d_call: NA
cdr3_aa: CASSLSAGVQPQHF
cdr3_nt: TGTGCCAGCAGTTTATCCGCGGGGGTCCAGCCCCAGCATTTT

v_call: TRBV28
j_call: TRBJ2-2
clone_size: NA
d_call: TRBD1
cdr3_aa: CASRGTGGTGELFF
cdr3_nt: TGTGCCAGCAGGGGGACAGGGGGCACCGGGGAGCTGTTTTTT

v_call: TRBV28
j_call: TRBJ1-6
clone_size: NA
d_call: TRBD1
cdr3_aa: CASSRDRGSPLHF
cdr3_nt: TGTGCCAGCAGCCGGGACAGGGGTTCACCCCTCCACTTT

v_call: TRBV11-2
j_call: TRBJ2-1
clone_size: NA
d_call: TRBD1
cdr3_aa: CASSRSPRIVAGGDEQFF
cdr3_nt: TGTGCCAGCAGCCGATCCCCCCGTATAGTGGCAGGGGGCGATGAGCAGTTCTTC

v_call: TRBV10-1
j_call: TRBJ1-5
clone_size: few
d_call: NA
cdr3_aa: CASSPGRPYSNQPQHF
cdr3_nt: TGCGCCAGCAGTCCCGGGAGGCCCTATAGCAATCAGCCCCAGCATTTT

v_call: TRBV2
j_call: TRBJ1-2
clone_size: NA
d_call: NA
cdr3_aa: CAPGNYGYTF
cdr3_nt: TGTGCCCCGGGGAACTATGGCTACACCTTC

v_call: TRBV19
j_call: TRBJ2-2
clone_size: NA
d_call: NA
cdr3_aa: CASTRKTETNTGELFF
cdr3_nt: TGTGCCAGTACCCGGAAGACAGAGACCAACACCGGGGAGCTGTTTTTT

v_call: TRBV19
j_call: TRBJ2-1
clone_size: NA
d_call: TRBD2
cdr3_aa: CASSQGLAYLYNEQFF
cdr3_nt: TGTGCCAGTAGTCAGGGACTAGCTTATCTCTACAATGAGCAGTTCTTC

v_call: TRBV10-3
j_call: TRBJ2-5
clone_size: once
d_call: NA
cdr3_aa: CAFEETQYF
cdr3_nt: TGTGCCTTCGAAGAGACCCAGTACTTC